The 24 T cell receptor beta chains listed next were all sequenced from one sample in a study of T cells in Graves' hyperthyroidism and ophthalmopathy. RNA transcripts gave rise to amplified TCR beta CDR3 regions. First-round RT-PCR with HTBI primers amplified the TCR CDR3 region. Using its own MiXCR run on the multiplex PCR reads, TCRdb lists one record per CDR3 protein. Here the sample spans hundreds of thousands of distinct CDR3 sequences, about 19% being singletons. Material: blood. Receptor source: a woman aged 45 to 65 with Graves' hyperthyroidism that later progressed to Graves' ophthalmopathy.

For this clonotype: The germline gene is not matched at one end of the junction; a read error may be the cause. This chain links TRBV19 with TRBJ2-2; 8 bases match TRBD1. The CDR3 contains 16 residues. Germline V CDR1 and CDR2: LNHDA, SQIVND (reference sequence). The CDR3, as DNA: TGTGCCAGTAGTATTGGCCAGGGGGCAAAAACCGGGGAGCTGTCTTTT. This translates into CASSIGQGAKTGELSF.

The chain recombines TRBV11-3 with TRBJ2-2; D unclear. Trimming left V 1 base short and J 4 bases short, with 10 bases between. This CDR3 contains 15 residues. Germline-derived CDR1 and CDR2 are SGHNT and YENEEA. This chain's CDR3 is CASSLGSGSTGELFF. The DNA of the CDR3 is TGTGCCAGCAGCTTAGGCTCTGGGTCCACCGGGGAGCTGTTTTTT.

This clonotype was recorded at least ten times. The CDR3 loop reads CASRPGQGGYEQFF. The CDR3, as DNA: TGTGCCAGCAGGCCGGGACAGGGAGGGTATGAGCAGTTCTTC. The rearrangement links TRBV12-3 or TRBV12-4 to TRBJ2-1; 9 bases are shared with TRBD1. This CDR3 is built from 14 residues. The J segment lost 8 bases and the V segment lost 6 bases, leaving 8 bases of the junction unmatched.

This clonotype was found many times. The genes are TRBV6-1 and TRBJ2-3; 9 positions agree with TRBD1. With 4 bases clipped from V and 2 bases from J, the junction kept 7 bases outside the gene matches. CDR1 MNHNS and CDR2 SASEGT come from the germline V gene. There are 16 residues in the CDR3. The CDR3 here is CASSADRGFDTDTQYF. The CDR3 DNA is TGTGCCAGCAGTGCCGACAGGGGGTTCGACACAGATACGCAGTATTTT.

The chain is built from TRBV10-3 and TRBJ2-3; 9 nucleotides align to TRBD1. The CDR3 is 15 residues long. The V gene end was trimmed by 3 bases and the J gene end by 4 bases; junction bases not matched to a gene: 5. Per the germline V gene, CDR1 is ENHRY and CDR2 is SYGVKD. The CDR3 DNA reads as TGTGCCATCAGTGAACCGGGACAGGGAGCAGATACGCAGTATTTT. It specifies CAISEPGQGADTQYF.

There are a few counts of this clonotype. The chain has TRBV2 and TRBJ1-2, with TRBD1 as a possible D gene (6 bases). Trimming removed 0 bases from V and 8 bases from J, with 13 bases in between. This CDR3 region has 14 residues. Germline V gene lookup returns CDR1 SNHLY and CDR2 FYNNEI. CDR3 sequence (DNA): TGTGCCAGCAGTGAAGCGTACGAGGGGGGGGGCTACACCTTC. This codes for CASSEAYEGGGYTF.

This clonotype was observed a few times. The chain has TRBV7-2 and TRBJ1-4; D unresolved. V lost 1 base, J lost 13 bases, and 25 bases lay in between. The CDR3 runs to 17 residues. Per the germline V gene, CDR1 is SGHTA and CDR2 is FQGNSA. The CDR3 DNA is TGTGCCAGCAGCTTAGTTACGGCAGTCTTTCAGAGCGGGCGACTGTTTTTT. It specifies CASSLVTAVFQSGRLFF.

This clonotype came up a few times. The chain is built from TRBV5-1 and TRBJ1-2; D is possibly TRBD1 (5 bases). V gave up 3 bases and J gave up 4 bases, with 22 bases separating them. CDR1 and CDR2 (germline): SGHRS, YFSETQ. The CDR3 totals 17 residues. CDR3 nucleotides: TGCGCCAGCAGCTCAACAAGCAGGGAATCAGGGAGCTATGGCTACACCTTC. Translated, it gives CASSSTSRESGSYGYTF.

This clonotype was seen repeatedly, ten times or more. The V and J genes are TRBV6-1 and TRBJ1-1, with D perhaps TRBD1 (6 bases). The CDR3 covers 14 residues. Germline-derived CDR1 and CDR2 are MNHNS and SASEGT. Trimming stripped 8 bases from V and 3 bases from J, with 16 bases between. The CDR3 protein is CASSWGGEDTEAFF. CDR3 bases: TGTGCCAGCTCCTGGGGGGGCGAAGACACTGAAGCTTTCTTT.

This clonotype occurred a few times. The V call is TRBV6-1, the J call TRBJ1-5, with 7 bases matching TRBD1. CDR3 length equals 16 residues. CDR1 and CDR2 (germline): MNHNS, SASEGT. The V segment lost 1 base and the J segment 5 bases; nucleotides outside the gene matches: 8. CDR3 DNA: TGTGCCAGCAGTGAAGAAGGGACAGCAGAATATCAGCCCCAGCATTTT. It codes for CASSEEGTAEYQPQHF.

The table lists this clonotype with many counts. V and J are TRBV20-1 and TRBJ1-2; no reliable D call. Germline lookup yields CDR1 DFQATT and CDR2 SNEGSKA (reference sequence). V was cut by 6 bases and J by 3 bases, with 8 bases left in between. The CDR3 totals 11 residues. The CDR3 DNA sequence: TGCAGTGCCCGGGAGGACTATGGCTACACCTTC. Protein sequence: CSAREDYGYTF.

This clonotype was picked up a small number of times. The CDR3, as DNA: TGTGCCAGCAGTTATCTGGACGGGGGGCTGTACAATGAGCAGTTCTTC. Translating gives CASSYLDGGLYNEQFF. The V call is TRBV6-1, the J call TRBJ2-1; D may be TRBD2 (7 bases). The V end was cut by 5 bases, the J end by 4 bases, with 18 bases between. Germline-derived CDR1 and CDR2 are MNHNS and SASEGT. The CDR3 spans 16 residues.

As for this clonotype: The junction does not match germline at one end; this may be a read error. The V call is TRBV11-2, the J call TRBJ1-5; no clear D. The germline gives CDR1 SGHAT, CDR2 FQNNGV. This CDR3 region has 13 residues. CDR3 sequence reads: CASSRFGNQPRHF. The CDR3 DNA sequence: TGTGCCAGCAGCCGTTTTGGGAATCAGCCCCGGCATTTT. Full variable domain (missing parts from reference TRBV11-2 and TRBJ1-5): EAGVAQSPRYKIIEKRQSVAFWCNPISGHATLYWYQQILGQGPKLLIQFQNNGVVDDSQLPKDRFSAERLKGVDSTLKIQPAKLEDSAVYLCASSRFGNQPRHFGDGTRLSIL.

This clonotype showed up just a few times. The chain combines TRBV10-1 with TRBJ2-5; TRBD1 matches at 7 bases. Unmatched junction bases numbered 3, after V lost 4 bases and J lost 4 bases. Looked up from germline, CDR1 is WNHNN and CDR2 is SYGVQD (reference sequence). CDR3 length: 13 residues. This CDR3 is CASSGRQGETQYF. The CDR3 DNA follows: TGCGCCAGCAGTGGGCGACAGGGAGAGACCCAGTACTTC.

This clonotype came up a few times. The chain uses TRBV6-1 and TRBJ1-4; 9 bases line up with TRBD1. The V gene's germline CDR1 is MNHNS and CDR2 SASEGT. Unmatched junction bases numbered 6, after V lost 7 bases and J lost 6 bases. CDR3 length: 14 amino acids. CDR3 sequence (DNA): TGTGCCAGCAAAAGCCGACAGGGGGATGAAAAACTGTTTTTT. It yields the protein CASKSRQGDEKLFF.

The table lists this clonotype with many counts. The chain uses TRBV27 and TRBJ2-3; D uncertain. Germline loops: CDR1 MNHEY, CDR2 SMNVEV (reference sequence). Trimming left V 5 bases short and J 6 bases short, with 12 bases between. The CDR3 contains 13 residues. The CDR3 region has the DNA TGTGCCAGCAGTCTAATACCACCGGATACGCAGTATTTT. Protein product: CASSLIPPDTQYF.

V is TRBV5-5 and J is TRBJ1-5; D is ambiguous. CDR1 is SGHKS, CDR2 YYEKEE, per germline (reference sequence). V was cut by 4 bases and J by 2 bases, with 16 bases left in between. This CDR3 has 16 amino acids. The CDR3 nucleotides are TGTGCCAGCAGCCCATATACAGTTAATGGCAATCAGCCCCAGCATTTT. Encoded protein: CASSPYTVNGNQPQHF.

This clonotype was seen repeatedly, ten times or more. The chain uses TRBV18 and TRBJ1-1; 12 bases line up with TRBD1. J was trimmed by 1 base and V by 4 bases; bases with no gene match: 7. CDR3 length: 17 amino acids. Germline lookup yields CDR1 KGHSH and CDR2 LQKENI. In nucleotides, the CDR3 is TGTGCCAGCTCACGCGGGACAGGGGGCAATAAGAACACTGAAGCTTTCTTT. Its protein is CASSRGTGGNKNTEAFF.

This clonotype was seen more than once but under ten times. The V gene is TRBV2, the J gene TRBJ1-2, with D perhaps TRBD1 (6 bases). This CDR3 region has 13 residues. V was cut by 8 bases and J by 5 bases, with 15 bases left in between. Germline V CDR1 and CDR2: SNHLY, FYNNEI. CDR3 protein: CASRVQGWYGYTF. DNA for the CDR3: TGTGCCAGCCGAGTACAGGGTTGGTATGGCTACACCTTC.

V gene TRBV12-3 or TRBV12-4 combines with J gene TRBJ2-7, with D hard to call. The length of the CDR3 is 14 residues. V shed 2 bases and J shed 3 bases, with 11 bases lying between them. The DNA for the CDR3 is TGTGCCAGCAGTTTAAGGTGGGAAGTCTACGAGCAGTACTTC. It encodes CASSLRWEVYEQYF.

This clonotype has a handful of counts. The CDR3 DNA follows: TGTGCCAGCAGCCCAGGAGGGGCCGGGAGCACGAGACGCAATGAGCAGTTCTTC. Protein sequence: CASSPGGAGSTRRNEQFF. The chain carries TRBV5-8 and TRBJ2-1, with D tentatively TRBD2 (6 bases). The V gene lost 4 bases and the J gene lost 6 bases, with 26 bases spanning the gap. CDR1 is SGHTS and CDR2 is YDEGEE in the germline V gene. The CDR3 spans 18 residues. Together with reference TRBV5-8 and TRBJ2-1, the CDR3 gives the full variable domain: EAGVTQSPTHLIKTRGQQATLRCSPISGHTSVYWYQQALGLGLQFLLWYDEGEERNRGNFPPRFSGRQFPNYSSELNVNALELEDSALYLCASSPGGAGSTRRNEQFFGPGTRLTVL.

The V call is TRBV30, the J call TRBJ2-2, with D possibly matching TRBD1 (5 bases). The CDR3 sequence is 14 residues long. Trimming removed 4 bases from V and 1 base from J, with 10 bases in between. Germline lookup yields CDR1 GTSNPN and CDR2 SVGIG (reference sequence). The CDR3 sequence: CAWIEQGNTGELFF. The DNA of the CDR3 is TGTGCCTGGATTGAGCAGGGGAACACCGGGGAGCTGTTTTTT.

Many counts were recorded for this clonotype. The chain uses TRBV7-3 and TRBJ2-3; D perhaps matches TRBD2 (6 bases). The length of the CDR3 is 17 residues. CDR1 is SGHTA and CDR2 is FQGTGA in the germline V gene. V was cut by 5 bases and J by 6 bases, with 24 bases left in between. CDR3 loop: CASSLLGIAAPGDTQYF. CDR3 DNA sequence: TGTGCCAGCAGCCTACTGGGGATAGCGGCCCCCGGGGATACGCAGTATTTT.

This clonotype was detected only a few times. The V call is TRBV27, the J call TRBJ2-1, with D hard to call. The CDR3 is 15 amino acids. Trimming removed 2 bases from V and 0 bases from J, with 8 bases in between. Germline CDR1 MNHEY, CDR2 SMNVEV (reference sequence). CDR3 bases: TGTGCCAGCAGTTTAATCCTAGGCTCCTACAATGAGCAGTTCTTC. Residues: CASSLILGSYNEQFF.